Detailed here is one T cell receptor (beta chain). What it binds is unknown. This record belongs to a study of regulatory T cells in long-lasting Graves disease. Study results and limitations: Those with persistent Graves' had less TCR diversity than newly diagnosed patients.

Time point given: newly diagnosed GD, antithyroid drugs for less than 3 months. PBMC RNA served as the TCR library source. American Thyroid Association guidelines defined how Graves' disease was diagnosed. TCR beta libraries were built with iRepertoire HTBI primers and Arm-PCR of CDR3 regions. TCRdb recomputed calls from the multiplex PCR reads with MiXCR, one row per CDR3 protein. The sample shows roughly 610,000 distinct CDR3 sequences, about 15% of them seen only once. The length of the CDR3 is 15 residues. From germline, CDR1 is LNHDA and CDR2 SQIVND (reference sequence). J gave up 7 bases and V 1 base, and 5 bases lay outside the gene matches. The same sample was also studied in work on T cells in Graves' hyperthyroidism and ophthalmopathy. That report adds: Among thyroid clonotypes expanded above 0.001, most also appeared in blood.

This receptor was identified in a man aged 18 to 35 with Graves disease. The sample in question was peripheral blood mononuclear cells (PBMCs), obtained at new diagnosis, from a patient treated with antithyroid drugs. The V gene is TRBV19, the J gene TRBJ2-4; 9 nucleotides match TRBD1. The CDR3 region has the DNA TGTGCCAGTAGTATAGGCAGGACAGGGGAGAACATTCAGTACTTC. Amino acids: CASSIGRTGENIQYF. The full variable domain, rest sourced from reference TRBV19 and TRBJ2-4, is DGGITQSPKYLFRKEGQNVTLSCEQNLNHDAMYWYRQDPGQGLRLIYYSQIVNDFQKGDIAEGYSVSREKKESFPLTVTSAQKNPTAFYLCASSIGRTGENIQYFGAGTRLSVL.